This T cell receptor beta chain emerged from a study of blood T cell repertoires in COVID-19. Study details: Whether acute or convalescent, the COVID-19 samples came from the United States, Italy and Spain.

Trimming stripped 1 base from V and 7 bases from J, with 3 bases between. The CDR3 covers 12 residues. Germline V gene sequence: CDR1 SGHRS, CDR2 YFSETQ. This clone was observed a handful of times. Authors' processing steps: Reference gene primer amplification yielded estimated nucleated cell counts. Sequencing used immunoSEQ multiplex PCR; TCRdb keeps in-frame clones, though not all of them. That table furnishes V, J and clone size, whereas the DNA furnished D and trimming. The data hold under 200,000 clones, with roughly four fifths observed a single time. The sequenced material came from peripheral blood. The sequence derives from a woman aged 35 to 49 with acute or convalescent COVID-19. J is TRBJ1-6 and V is TRBV5-1; D ambiguous. The CDR3 region has the DNA TGCGCCAGCAGCTTGCAGAATTCACCCCTCCACTTT. The encoded protein is CASSLQNSPLHF.